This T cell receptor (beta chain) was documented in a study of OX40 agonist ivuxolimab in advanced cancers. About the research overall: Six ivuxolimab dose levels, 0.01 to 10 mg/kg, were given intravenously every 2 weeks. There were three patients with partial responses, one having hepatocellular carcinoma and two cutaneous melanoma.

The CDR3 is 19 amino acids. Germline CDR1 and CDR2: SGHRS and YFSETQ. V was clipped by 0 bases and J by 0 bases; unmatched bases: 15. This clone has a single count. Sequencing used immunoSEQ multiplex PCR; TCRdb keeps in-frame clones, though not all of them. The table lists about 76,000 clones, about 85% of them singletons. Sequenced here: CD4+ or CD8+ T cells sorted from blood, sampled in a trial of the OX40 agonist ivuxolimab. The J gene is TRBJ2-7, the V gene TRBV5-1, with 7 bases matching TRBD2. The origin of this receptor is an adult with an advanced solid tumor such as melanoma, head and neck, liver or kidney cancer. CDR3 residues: CASSLGPGFFLAGSYEQYF. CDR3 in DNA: TGCGCCAGCAGCTTGGGGCCCGGGTTTTTTTTAGCGGGCTCCTACGAGCAGTACTTC.